This T cell receptor beta chain was sequenced for a study of kidney transplant recipient with SARS-CoV-2 infection. This CDR3 is built from 15 residues. The germline V gene encodes CDR1 DFQATT and CDR2 SNEGSKA (reference sequence). Trimming stripped 3 bases from V and 0 bases from J, with 11 bases between. Each CDR3 protein is one row after TCRdb ran MiXCR on the reads. The sample carries roughly 230,000 distinct CDR3 sequences, 29% recorded once. This clonotype was counted ten times or more. The rearrangement joins TRBV20-1 to TRBJ2-2; possibly TRBD1 or TRBD2 for D (6 bases each). The sequencing used a blood sample, collected at baseline and on day 111 from a kidney transplant recipient. This receptor was obtained from a young adult male patient who had COVID-19 and was a kidney transplant recipient. The graft donor may have contributed some T cells. The CDR3 sequence: CSAREGGTNTGELFF. The DNA of the CDR3 is TGCAGTGCTAGGGAGGGGGGCACGAACACCGGGGAGCTGTTTTTT.